Sequencing of this T cell receptor beta chain was carried out in a study of CD8 T cells in Susac syndrome. TCR beta was sequenced from blood CD8+ and CD4+ T cells. Treatment-naive patients with stable or active relapsing-remitting disease served as multiple sclerosis controls. TEMRA cells were enriched by FACS, and CD4+ and CD8+ T cells were negatively isolated. Germline values: CDR1 MNHEY, CDR2 SVGEGT. This CDR3 has 16 amino acids. J was trimmed by 3 bases and V by 8 bases; bases with no gene match: 14. Random hexamers were used to reverse transcribe an amount of roughly 0.45 to 1 ug RNA. TCR beta CDR3 was amplified by immunoSEQ covering 54 Vbeta and 13 Jbeta. TCRdb reanalysed the immunoSEQ multiplex PCR reads using MiXCR and keeps one entry per CDR3 protein. The sample holds roughly 67,000 distinct CDR3 sequences, about 95% seen once.

This receptor was identified in a human donor with multiple sclerosis. Sequencing used CD8+ T cells from PBMCs. The rearrangement links TRBV6-2 or TRBV6-3 to TRBJ1-2, with 8 bases aligning to TRBD1. The CDR3 here is CASAQDSTGEDYGYTF. In nucleotides, the CDR3 is TGTGCCAGCGCCCAGGACTCGACAGGGGAGGACTATGGCTACACCTTC.